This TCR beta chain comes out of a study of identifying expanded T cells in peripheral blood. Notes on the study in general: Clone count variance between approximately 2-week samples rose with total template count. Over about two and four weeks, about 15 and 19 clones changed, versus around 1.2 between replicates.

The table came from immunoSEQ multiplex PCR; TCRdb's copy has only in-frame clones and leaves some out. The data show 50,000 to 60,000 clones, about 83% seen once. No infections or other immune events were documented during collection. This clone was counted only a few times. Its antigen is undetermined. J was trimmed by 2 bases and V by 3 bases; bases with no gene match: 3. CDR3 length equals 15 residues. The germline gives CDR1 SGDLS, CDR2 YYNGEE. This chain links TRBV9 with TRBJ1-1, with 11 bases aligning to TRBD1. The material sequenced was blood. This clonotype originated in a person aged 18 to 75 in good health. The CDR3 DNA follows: TGTGCCAGCAGCGCTGGGACAGGGGGTAACACTGAAGCTTTCTTT. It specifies CASSAGTGGNTEAFF.